The 14 T cell receptor beta chains below come from one sample, sequenced in a study of Ad26.COV2.S vaccination and SARS-CoV-2 variants. Sample treatment: approximately 18 received Ad26.COV2.S at low or high dose, single or two shots; about five received placebo; per-sample allocation not given. Day 63 following the first vaccine or placebo injection was when the samples were taken. Assay used: immunoSEQ multiplex PCR; TCRdb lists only in-frame clones, some missing. Of about 460,000 clones in the sample, 89% were seen once. This sample comprised peripheral blood, obtained in a trial of Ad26.COV2.S vaccine versus placebo. These receptors came from a person between 18 and 65 years old who received the Ad26.COV2.S COVID-19 vaccine or a placebo.

The chain employs TRBV19 and TRBJ1-2, with D perhaps TRBD1 (6 bases). Germline CDR1 is LNHDA and CDR2 is SQIVND (reference sequence). This CDR3 spans 13 amino acids. The ends were cut back, 7 bases at V and 1 base at J, with 10 bases in the middle. The CDR3 is CASKQGNNYGYTF. CDR3 nucleotide sequence: TGTGCCAGTAAGCAGGGGAATAACTATGGCTACACCTTC.

This chain joins TRBV4-1 and TRBJ2-3; perhaps TRBD2 as D (6 bases). The CDR3 has 18 residues. Trimming removed 1 base at V and 6 bases at J, with 23 bases between. From germline, CDR1 is MGHRA and CDR2 YSYEKL. CDR3 sequence reads: CASSQVRGGTGFSDTQYF. In DNA form, the CDR3 reads TGCGCCAGCAGCCAAGTTCGTGGGGGGACCGGGTTTTCTGATACGCAGTATTTT.

The CDR3: CASSEAWTENNEQYF. The DNA for the CDR3 is TGTGCCAGCAGTGAAGCATGGACAGAGAATAACGAGCAGTACTTC. The chain combines TRBV6-1 with TRBJ2-7; weak D call: TRBD1 (6 bases). With 0 bases removed from V and 5 bases from J, the gap between germline ends came to 14 bases. Germline CDR1 reads MNHNS; CDR2 reads SASEGT. This CDR3 has 15 amino acids.

The chain is built from TRBV18 and TRBJ1-1; 9 bases align to TRBD1. This CDR3 region has 16 residues. Losses at the gene ends were 3 bases for V and 6 bases for J; bases not matched to a gene: 11. The V gene's germline CDR1 is KGHSH and CDR2 LQKENI. The CDR3 DNA follows: TGTGCCAGCTCACCCGGGACAGGGTGGAAGTTAGCTGAAGCTTTCTTT. Protein: CASSPGTGWKLAEAFF.

The V call is TRBV27, the J call TRBJ2-7, with 8 bases aligning to TRBD1. The CDR3 spans 17 residues. Germline loops: CDR1 MNHEY, CDR2 SMNVEV (reference sequence). The J segment lost 2 bases and the V segment lost 4 bases, leaving 13 bases of the junction unmatched. The CDR3 bases are TGTGCCAGCAGTTCGTTTCCCTTGACAGGGGTCCCCTACGAGCAGTACTTC. It yields the protein CASSSFPLTGVPYEQYF.

J is TRBJ1-2 and V is TRBV7-9; 8 bases align to TRBD1. There are 13 residues in the CDR3. Germline V lookup: CDR1 SEHNR, CDR2 FQNEAQ (reference sequence). The V segment lost 5 bases and the J segment 7 bases; nucleotides outside the gene matches: 6. CDR3 protein: CASSRTGSGGYTF. CDR3 nucleotides: TGTGCCAGCAGCCGGACAGGGTCGGGTGGCTACACCTTC.

The chain carries TRBV27 and TRBJ2-5, with D tentatively TRBD1 or TRBD2 (5 bases each). Trimming cost V 5 bases and J 7 bases, with 17 bases left between them. Germline V gene lookup returns CDR1 MNHEY and CDR2 SMNVEV (reference sequence). The CDR3 is 14 amino acids. Here the CDR3 reads CASSPEGTPWTQYF. CDR3 nucleotide sequence: TGTGCCAGCAGTCCAGAGGGGACCCCCTGGACCCAGTACTTC.

This sequence joins TRBV4-1 and TRBJ1-2, with D unresolved. The CDR3 spans 17 residues. The V end was cut by 0 bases, the J end by 0 bases, with 14 bases between. CDR1 is MGHRA, CDR2 YSYEKL, per germline. The CDR3 DNA sequence: TGCGCCAGCAGCCAAGATTTCTCTGTTCTGACTAACTATGGCTACACCTTC. It encodes CASSQDFSVLTNYGYTF.

The rearrangement links TRBV7-3 to TRBJ2-2; D is unclear. Germline values: CDR1 SGHTA, CDR2 FQGTGA. There are 16 residues in the CDR3. V lost 1 base, J lost 1 base, and 10 bases lay in between. The CDR3 region has the DNA TGTGCCAGCAGCTTAAATTCGTTAGGGAACACCGGGGAGCTGTTTTTT. It is translated as CASSLNSLGNTGELFF. Looking up the rest from reference TRBV7-3 and TRBJ2-2 gives the full variable domain: GAGVSQTPSNKVTEKGKYVELRCDPISGHTALYWYRQSLGQGPEFLIYFQGTGAADDSGLPNDRFFAVRPEGSVSTLKIQRTERGDSAVYLCASSLNSLGNTGELFFGEGSRLTVL.

This rearrangement joins TRBV2 to TRBJ1-2; D call uncertain. CDR1 and CDR2 from the germline V gene are SNHLY and FYNNEI. CDR3 length: 11 residues. V was clipped by 4 bases and J by 5 bases, with 5 bases between them. The CDR3 reads CASSVAYGYTF. CDR3 coding DNA: TGTGCCAGCAGTGTAGCGTATGGCTACACCTTC.

This sequence joins TRBV9 and TRBJ2-3; 10 positions agree with TRBD2. The trim removed 3 bases at V and 2 bases at J, leaving 6 bases unmatched. The CDR3 is 16 residues long. CDR1 and CDR2 (germline): SGDLS, YYNGEE. DNA of the CDR3: TGTGCCAGCAGCGCATCTAGCGGGGGTTTCACAGATACGCAGTATTTT. Translating gives CASSASSGGFTDTQYF.

CDR3 sequence reads: CASSLEPGGNNEQFF. CDR3 DNA sequence: TGCGCCAGCAGCTTGGAACCGGGAGGGAACAATGAGCAGTTCTTC. The chain has TRBV5-1 and TRBJ2-1; TRBD2 aligns across 8 bases. Germline V gene lookup returns CDR1 SGHRS and CDR2 YFSETQ. V trimming: 0 bases; J trimming: 5 bases; junction bases outside the gene matches: 4. The CDR3 length is 15 residues.

The chain links TRBV6-5 to TRBJ1-3; D is perhaps TRBD1 (5 bases). Trimming removed 4 bases at V and 0 bases at J, with 7 bases between. CDR1 and CDR2 (germline): MNHEY, SVGAGI. CDR3 length: 14 residues. The CDR3 spells CASSSQGSGNTIYF. The CDR3 DNA reads as TGTGCCAGCAGTTCGCAGGGCTCTGGAAACACCATATATTTT.

V usage is TRBV6-5 and J usage is TRBJ1-1, with D uncertain. The V end was cut by 7 bases, the J end by 8 bases, with 17 bases between. This CDR3 has 13 amino acids. Looked up from germline, CDR1 is MNHEY and CDR2 is SVGAGI. The CDR3 coding sequence is TGTGCCAGCACCCAAACGGGTAGGGCCGAAGCTTTCTTT. Translating gives CASTQTGRAEAFF.